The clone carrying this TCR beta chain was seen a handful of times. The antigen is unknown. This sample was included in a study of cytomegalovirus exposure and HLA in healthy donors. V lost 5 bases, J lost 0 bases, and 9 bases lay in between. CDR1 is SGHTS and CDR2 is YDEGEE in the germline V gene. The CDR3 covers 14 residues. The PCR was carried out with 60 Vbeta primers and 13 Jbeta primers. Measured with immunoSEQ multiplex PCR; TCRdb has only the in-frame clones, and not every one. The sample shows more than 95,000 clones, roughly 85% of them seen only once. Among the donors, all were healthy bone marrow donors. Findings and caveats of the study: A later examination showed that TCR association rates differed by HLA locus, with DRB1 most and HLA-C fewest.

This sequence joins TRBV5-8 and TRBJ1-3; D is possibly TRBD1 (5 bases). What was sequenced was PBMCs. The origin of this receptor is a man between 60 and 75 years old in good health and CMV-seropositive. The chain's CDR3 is CASSHQGSGNTIYF. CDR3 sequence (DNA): TGTGCCAGCAGTCACCAGGGCTCTGGAAACACCATATATTTT.